The 21 T cell receptor beta chains below were found in one sample sequenced in a study of T-cell memory formation after mild COVID-19. MiXCR was run by TCRdb on the 5' RACE reads, yielding one entry per CDR3 protein. The table lists fewer than 700,000 distinct CDR3 sequences, roughly 18% of them singletons. What was sequenced was PBMCs or a T cell subset sorted from them (not recorded which). These receptor sequences come from an adult woman who had mild COVID-19 (a few samples of this study predate the infection). Cell type and time point are not known.

This clonotype turned up a few times. J is TRBJ2-5 and V is TRBV9; D possibly uses TRBD1 or TRBD2 (5 bases each). The length of the CDR3 is 15 residues. V lost 0 bases and J 3 bases, leaving 12 bases between the germline ends. Germline CDR1 and CDR2: SGDLS and YYNGEE. CDR3 in DNA: TGTGCCAGCAGCGTAGAGGGGACGTCAAAAGAGACCCAGTACTTC. This translates into CASSVEGTSKETQYF.

This clonotype was seen more than once but under ten times. The gene calls are TRBV28 and TRBJ1-2; D gene unclear. The CDR3 spans 14 residues. Per germline, CDR1 MDHEN and CDR2 SYDVKM. Deletions cut 6 bases from V and 4 bases from J, with 15 bases between. The CDR3, as DNA: TGTGCCAGCAGCCAGAGACGGACGAGCTATGGCTACACCTTC. Translation: CASSQRRTSYGYTF.

In its sample, this clonotype was seen a few times. The J gene is TRBJ2-7, the V gene TRBV5-6; the match to TRBD2 covers 8 bases. CDR1 is SGHDT, CDR2 YYEEEE, per germline. The V gene end was trimmed by 2 bases and the J gene end by 3 bases; junction bases not matched to a gene: 7. The CDR3 is made up of 15 amino acids. Here the CDR3 reads CASSLGLAKDYEQYF. The DNA of the CDR3 is TGTGCCAGCAGCTTAGGACTAGCCAAGGACTACGAGCAGTACTTC.

The rearrangement uses TRBV19 and TRBJ1-1; tentative D call: TRBD1 (5 bases). V was clipped by 3 bases and J by 1 base, with 6 bases between them. Germline loops: CDR1 LNHDA, CDR2 SQIVND (reference sequence). The CDR3 spans 13 residues. In nucleotides, the CDR3 is TGTGCCAGTAGTATCGGGGCGAACACTGAAGCTTTCTTT. This gives the protein CASSIGANTEAFF.

This clonotype was counted at least ten times. This chain connects TRBV6-6 to TRBJ1-1, with 8 bases identical to TRBD1. V lost 5 bases, J lost 3 bases, and 8 bases stayed unmatched. CDR3 size: 15 residues. Germline-derived CDR1 and CDR2 are MNHNY and SVGAGI (reference sequence). CDR3 region: CASSGDRGVHTEAFF. The CDR3 coding sequence is TGTGCCAGCAGTGGAGACAGGGGTGTTCACACTGAAGCTTTCTTT.

V gene TRBV6-5 combines with J gene TRBJ2-7, with a tentative D call TRBD2 (6 bases). Germline V gene data show CDR1 as MNHEY and CDR2 as SVGAGI. CDR3 length equals 15 residues. The V gene lost 4 bases and the J gene lost 2 bases, with 15 bases spanning the gap. The CDR3 loop reads CASSLQGGRPYEQYF. DNA of the CDR3: TGTGCCAGCAGTTTGCAGGGAGGTAGGCCCTACGAGCAGTACTTC.

This clonotype was detected only a few times. This chain connects TRBV7-2 to TRBJ2-7; 12 nucleotides match TRBD2. J lost 6 bases, V lost 2 bases, and 5 bases had no gene match. The CDR3 loop spans 15 amino acids. Germline V gene lookup returns CDR1 SGHTA and CDR2 FQGNSA. The CDR3 coding sequence is TGTGCCAGCAGCTTACGACTAGCGGGAGCTCGCGAGCAGTACTTC. Translated, it gives CASSLRLAGAREQYF.

This clonotype was seen more than once but under ten times. The rearrangement uses TRBV29-1 and TRBJ1-1; a weak D match, TRBD1 (6 bases). The ends were cut back, 3 bases at V and 5 bases at J, with 10 bases in the middle. This CDR3 contains 12 residues. The germline CDR1 and CDR2 sequences are SQVTM and ANQGSEA. The chain's CDR3 is CSVEQGGTEAFF. The CDR3 region has the DNA TGCAGCGTTGAGCAAGGGGGGACTGAAGCTTTCTTT.

This clonotype was observed many times. The rearrangement joins TRBV7-2 to TRBJ2-3; 9 bases match TRBD2. V shed 5 bases, J shed 6 bases, and the junction held 12 bases outside the gene matches. The germline V gene encodes CDR1 SGHTA and CDR2 FQGNSA. The length of the CDR3 is 16 residues. The DNA of the CDR3 is TGTGCCAGCAGCCGACTGACCGGGACTAGCAGGGATACGCAGTATTTT. Translated: CASSRLTGTSRDTQYF.

V and J are TRBV25-1 and TRBJ2-7, with 9 bases lining up with TRBD1. Trimming at V came to 6 bases and at J to 6 bases, leaving 15 bases not matched to a gene. CDR3 size: 16 residues. Per the germline V gene, CDR1 is MGHDK and CDR2 is SYGVNS. CDR3 amino acids: CASSSTGTGRIREQYF. For the CDR3, the DNA is TGTGCCAGCAGCTCCACCGGGACAGGGAGGATCCGCGAGCAGTACTTC.

The CDR3 DNA follows: TGTGCCAGCAGCTTAGAAGGGGGGAGACAGGCCCTCCTTGGGGGTGGCTACACCTTC. It is translated as CASSLEGGRQALLGGGYTF. The genes are TRBV7-2 and TRBJ1-2, with a weak D call TRBD1 (6 bases). V dropped 1 base and J dropped 7 bases, with 28 bases sitting between them. Germline V lookup: CDR1 SGHTA, CDR2 FQGNSA. This CDR3 comprises 19 residues.

The J gene is TRBJ1-2, the V gene TRBV7-2; the match to TRBD1 covers 10 bases. The CDR3 has 18 residues. Germline-derived CDR1 and CDR2 are SGHTA and FQGNSA. V shed 5 bases and J 0 bases; nucleotides not matched to a gene: 12. The CDR3 sequence: CASSVTGTGAIPNYGYTF. The DNA for the CDR3 is TGTGCCAGCAGCGTAACCGGGACAGGGGCCATTCCTAACTATGGCTACACCTTC.

V usage is TRBV6-6 and J usage is TRBJ2-1; 7 bases are shared with TRBD1. The CDR3 is made up of 15 amino acids. Trimming took 2 bases from V and 5 from J; bases not matched to a gene: 6. Germline V lookup: CDR1 MNHNY, CDR2 SVGAGI (reference sequence). The CDR3 sequence: CASSYLGTANNEQFF. In DNA, the CDR3 is TGTGCCAGCAGTTACCTCGGGACAGCTAACAATGAGCAGTTCTTC.

This clonotype has ten or more counts. V usage is TRBV20-1 and J usage is TRBJ1-6; possible D gene TRBD1, 6 bases. V was clipped by 0 bases and J by 4 bases, with 10 bases between them. CDR3 size: 15 residues. Germline loops: CDR1 DFQATT, CDR2 SNEGSKA (reference sequence). CDR3 sequence reads: CSAREGGAYNSPLHF. The CDR3 nucleotides read TGCAGTGCTAGAGAGGGGGGCGCGTATAATTCACCCCTCCACTTT.

The chain couples TRBV30 to TRBJ1-1; no definite D call. The V gene's germline CDR1 is GTSNPN and CDR2 SVGIG (reference sequence). Between the trimmed V and J ends, which lost 0 bases and 11 bases, there was a span of 10 bases. The CDR3 covers 11 residues. CDR3 DNA sequence: TGTGCCTGGAGTGTAATGACCGGGGCTTTCTTT. Residues: CAWSVMTGAFF.

This clonotype was detected only a few times. Written as DNA, the CDR3 is TGTGCCAGCAGTTACTCGAAACTAGCGGGGGCCCACACCGGGGAGCTGTTTTTT. It encodes CASSYSKLAGAHTGELFF. The chain is built from TRBV6-5 and TRBJ2-2; 11 bases map to TRBD2. V was pared by 0 bases and J by 3 bases, with 6 bases of the junction left unmatched. The germline V gene has CDR1 MNHEY and CDR2 SVGAGI. The CDR3 runs 18 residues.

The chain carries TRBV4-1 and TRBJ1-3; D is unresolved. The CDR3 is made up of 16 amino acids. V lost 4 bases, J lost 1 base, and 14 bases lay in between. Germline V gives CDR1 MGHRA, CDR2 YSYEKL. The CDR3 loop is CASSLNEEWSGNTIYF. The CDR3 DNA sequence: TGCGCCAGCAGCCTTAACGAAGAGTGGTCTGGAAACACCATATATTTT.

The table lists this clonotype with a few counts. The gene calls are TRBV5-1 and TRBJ1-1; no firm D call. The CDR3 spans 14 residues. Looked up from germline, CDR1 is SGHRS and CDR2 is YFSETQ. Deletions cut 0 bases from V and 1 base from J, with 7 bases between. The CDR3: CASSLGYGNTEAFF. CDR3 nucleotide sequence: TGCGCCAGCAGCTTGGGTTACGGGAACACTGAAGCTTTCTTT. Together with reference TRBV5-1 and TRBJ1-1, the CDR3 gives the full variable domain: KAGVTQTPRYLIKTRGQQVTLSCSPISGHRSVSWYQQTPGQGLQFLFEYFSETQRNKGNFPGRFSGRQFSNSRSEMNVSTLELGDSALYLCASSLGYGNTEAFFGQGTRLTVV.

This chain connects TRBV5-1 to TRBJ2-2; D gene unclear. Trimming pared 5 bases from V and 1 base from J, leaving 15 bases between. The CDR3 contains 16 residues. CDR1 and CDR2 from the germline V gene are SGHRS and YFSETQ. CDR3 nucleotides: TGCGCCAGCAGAAAGTGGCAGGCGAAGAACACCGGGGAGCTGTTTTTT. Translating gives CASRKWQAKNTGELFF.

This clonotype was counted a few times. V usage is TRBV9 and J usage is TRBJ1-2; D remains ambiguous. Per the germline V gene, CDR1 is SGDLS and CDR2 is YYNGEE. This CDR3 has 13 amino acids. Trimming cost V 4 bases and J 0 bases, with 7 bases left between them. The CDR3 is CASSLSTNYGYTF. Here the CDR3 DNA reads TGTGCCAGCAGCTTGAGCACTAACTATGGCTACACCTTC.

The chain joins TRBV20-1 to TRBJ1-1; D is possibly TRBD1 (5 bases). With 6 bases removed from V and 1 base from J, the gap between germline ends came to 15 bases. The CDR3 loop spans 14 amino acids. The germline V gene has CDR1 DFQATT and CDR2 SNEGSKA (reference sequence). Here the CDR3 reads CSAYQADRNTEAFF. The DNA of the CDR3 is TGCAGTGCCTACCAAGCCGACAGGAACACTGAAGCTTTCTTT.